Following are 14 T cell receptor beta chains from one sample sequenced in a study of blood T cell repertoires in COVID-19. Sequencing was performed with immunoSEQ multiplex PCR; in TCRdb, only in-frame clones are kept and a portion is missing. The data hold under 200,000 clones, with approximately 88% observed a single time. Sequences were obtained from peripheral blood. The receptor source for this set is a man aged 18 to 29 with active or convalescent COVID-19.

The chain uses TRBV25-1 and TRBJ1-3; weak D call: TRBD1 (5 bases). V was trimmed by 1 base and J by 0 bases, leaving 13 bases between them. CDR3 length: 17 amino acids. Germline CDR1 MGHDK, CDR2 SYGVNS. DNA for the CDR3: TGTGCCAGCAGTGAATTGTCCGGGGGGGGCTCTGGAAACACCATATATTTT. Amino acid sequence: CASSELSGGGSGNTIYF.

V usage is TRBV24-1 and J usage is TRBJ2-1, with TRBD2 as a possible D gene (7 bases). CDR1 and CDR2 from the germline V gene are KGHDR and SFDVKD. The CDR3 covers 16 residues. V was clipped by 3 bases and J by 0 bases, with 11 bases between them. CDR3 in amino acids: CATSDKGGSSYNEQFF. CDR3 nucleotides: TGTGCCACCAGTGATAAGGGGGGGAGCTCCTACAATGAGCAGTTCTTC.

The chain carries TRBV10-1 and TRBJ2-2; 7 bases map to TRBD1. Looked up from germline, CDR1 is WNHNN and CDR2 is SYGVQD (reference sequence). This CDR3 has 16 amino acids. The V and J ends lost 3 bases and 5 bases, in that order; junction bases with no gene match: 9. The CDR3 sequence is CASSDLGTATTGELFF. CDR3 DNA sequence: TGCGCCAGCAGTGATTTAGGGACAGCTACTACCGGGGAGCTGTTTTTT.

V gene TRBV25-1 combines with J gene TRBJ1-1; D is unclear. This CDR3 has 11 residues. Trimming took 3 bases from V and 6 from J, leaving 5 bases between them. Germline CDR1 is MGHDK and CDR2 is SYGVNS. CDR3 bases: TGTGCCAGCAGTGACATAGCTGAAGCTTTCTTT. Translation gives CASSDIAEAFF.

The chain employs TRBV5-4 and TRBJ2-2; 9 bases are shared with TRBD2. This CDR3 is built from 17 residues. CDR1 is SGHNT, CDR2 YYREEE, per germline (reference sequence). V gave up 3 bases and J gave up 2 bases; unmatched junction bases: 8. The CDR3 is CASSYDSGGTNTGELFF. The CDR3 DNA reads TGTGCCAGCAGCTACGACAGCGGGGGGACAAACACCGGGGAGCTGTTTTTT.

V and J are TRBV10-1 and TRBJ1-2; 8 bases align to TRBD1. The germline CDR1 and CDR2 sequences are WNHNN and SYGVQD (reference sequence). Losses at the gene ends were 8 bases for V and 4 bases for J; bases not matched to a gene: 27. The CDR3 has 20 residues. The CDR3 is CASQIRDRKNPRLPAYGYTF. The DNA for the CDR3 is TGCGCCAGCCAGATCCGGGACAGGAAAAACCCCCGTCTTCCTGCCTATGGCTACACCTTC.

This chain joins TRBV7-9 and TRBJ1-5; TRBD1 is a possible D gene (6 bases). With 1 base removed from V and 2 bases from J, the gap between germline ends came to 15 bases. Germline assignment: CDR1 SEHNR and CDR2 FQNEAQ (reference sequence). The CDR3 totals 17 residues. This chain's CDR3 is CASSLEAQGRGNQPQHF. The CDR3 nucleotides read TGTGCCAGCAGCTTAGAAGCACAGGGTCGGGGCAATCAGCCCCAGCATTTT.

The chain couples TRBV21-1 to TRBJ2-7; the table's D call TRBD2 went unverified against the DNA. TRBV21-1 is described as a pseudogene. The length of the CDR3 is 13 residues. Here the CDR3 DNA reads TGTGCCAGCAGCCTCCTTGCGGGAGACGAGCAGTACTTC. This sequence encodes CASSLLAGDEQYF.

The chain couples TRBV5-4 to TRBJ2-5, with 11 bases fitting TRBD2. Germline V gene data show CDR1 as SGHNT and CDR2 as YYREEE (reference sequence). V lost 0 bases to trimming and J lost 5 bases; unmatched junction nucleotides: 3. CDR3 length: 15 residues. The CDR3 loop is CASSLGSGRGETQYF. The CDR3, as DNA: TGTGCCAGCAGCTTGGGTAGCGGGAGGGGTGAGACCCAGTACTTC.

Ten or more counts support this clone. The chain joins TRBV6-1 to TRBJ2-3; 7 bases are shared with TRBD1. Germline CDR1 MNHNS, CDR2 SASEGT. The CDR3 extends over 18 amino acids. V lost 2 bases and J lost 1; bases outside the gene matches: 12. This CDR3 reads CASSEKRIRGSGTDTQYF. The CDR3 coding sequence is TGTGCCAGCAGTGAAAAAAGGATCAGGGGGAGCGGCACAGATACGCAGTATTTT.

The chain has TRBV25-1 and TRBJ1-2, with D uncertain. The CDR3 is 16 amino acids. V was shortened by 4 bases and J by 6 bases, with 21 bases between the two germline ends. The germline CDR1 and CDR2 sequences are MGHDK and SYGVNS. CDR3 sequence (DNA): TGTGCCAGCAGTGTATACAATCCGGGTGGAGATCATGGCTACACCTTC. Translating gives CASSVYNPGGDHGYTF.

The CDR3 bases are TGTGCCAGCTCACCACCCCAGCGCACCTACGAGCAGTACTTC. Amino acids: CASSPPQRTYEQYF. The chain couples TRBV18 to TRBJ2-7; no clear D. The V gene lost 0 bases and the J gene lost 2 bases, with 8 bases spanning the gap. This CDR3 spans 14 amino acids. Germline CDR1 is KGHSH and CDR2 is LQKENI. The full variable domain, in which reference TRBV18 and TRBJ2-7 provide the parts outside the CDR3, is NAGVMQNPRHLVRRRGQEARLRCSPMKGHSHVYWYRQLPEEGLKFMVYLQKENIIDESGMPKERFSAEFPKEGPSILRIQQVVRGDSAAYFCASSPPQRTYEQYFGPGTRLTVT.

The V gene is TRBV7-3, the J gene TRBJ2-1; 13 bases fit TRBD2. V lost 5 bases, J lost 5 bases, and 9 bases stayed unmatched. This CDR3 has 17 residues. Looked up from germline, CDR1 is SGHTA and CDR2 is FQGTGA. The CDR3 region is CASSTDPGLAGNNEQFF. Here the CDR3 DNA reads TGTGCCAGCAGCACCGACCCGGGACTAGCGGGAAACAATGAGCAGTTCTTC.

The J gene is TRBJ1-5, the V gene TRBV29-1; tentative D call: TRBD1 (5 bases). The CDR3 contains 14 residues. V lost 6 bases to trimming and J lost 4 bases, with 16 bases between them. CDR1 and CDR2 from the germline V gene are SQVTM and ANQGSEA. The CDR3 reads CSVLIDSLNQPQHF. CDR3 nucleotides: TGCAGCGTCCTTATCGACAGCTTAAATCAGCCCCAGCATTTT.